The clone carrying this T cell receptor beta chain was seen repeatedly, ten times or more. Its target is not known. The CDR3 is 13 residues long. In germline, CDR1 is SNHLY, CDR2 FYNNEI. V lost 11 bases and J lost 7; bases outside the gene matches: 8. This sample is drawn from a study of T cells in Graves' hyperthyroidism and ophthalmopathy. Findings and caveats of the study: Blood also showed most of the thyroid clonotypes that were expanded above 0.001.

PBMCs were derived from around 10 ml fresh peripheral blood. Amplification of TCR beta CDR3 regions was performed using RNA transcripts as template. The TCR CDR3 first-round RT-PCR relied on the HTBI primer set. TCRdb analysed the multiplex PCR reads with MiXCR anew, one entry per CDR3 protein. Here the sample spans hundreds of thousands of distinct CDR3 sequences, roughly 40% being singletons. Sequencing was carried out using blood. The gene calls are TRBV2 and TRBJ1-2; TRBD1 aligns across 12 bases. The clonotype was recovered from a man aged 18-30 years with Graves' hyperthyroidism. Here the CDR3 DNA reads TGTGCCGCCTCCGGGACAGGGGGCGTTGGCTACACCTTC. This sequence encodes CAASGTGGVGYTF.